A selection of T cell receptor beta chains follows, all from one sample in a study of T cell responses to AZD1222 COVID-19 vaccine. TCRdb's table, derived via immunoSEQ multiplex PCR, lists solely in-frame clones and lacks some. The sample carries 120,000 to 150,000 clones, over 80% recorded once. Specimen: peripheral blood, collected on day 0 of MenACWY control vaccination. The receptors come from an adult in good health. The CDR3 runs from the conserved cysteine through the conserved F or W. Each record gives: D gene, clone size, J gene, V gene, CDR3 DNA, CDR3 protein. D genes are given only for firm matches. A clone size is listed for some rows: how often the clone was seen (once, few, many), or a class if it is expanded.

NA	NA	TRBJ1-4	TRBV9	TGTGCCAGCAGCGTAGACCTATCTGAAAAACTGTTTTTT	CASSVDLSEKLFF
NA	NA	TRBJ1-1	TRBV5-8	TGTGCCAGCAGCTTGCACAGGGCTACTGAAGCTTTCTTT	CASSLHRATEAFF
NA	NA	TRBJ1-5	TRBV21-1	TGTGCCAGCAGCCACCGTTGGACAGGGGTCCAGCCCCAGCATTTT	CASSHRWTGVQPQHF
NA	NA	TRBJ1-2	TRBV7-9	TGTGCCAGCAGCTTAGGAGGGGTAGGTGTTAACAACACCTTC	CASSLGGVGVNNTF
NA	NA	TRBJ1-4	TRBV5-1	TGCGCCAGCAGCGCAGGCCACGCAACTAATGAAAAACTGTTTTTT	CASSAGHATNEKLFF
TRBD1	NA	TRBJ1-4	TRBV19	TGTGCCAGTAGTCGCACAGGGGCAAATGAAAAACTGTTTTTT	CASSRTGANEKLFF
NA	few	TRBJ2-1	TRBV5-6	TGTGCCAGCAGCCTTCGGACGAGGACCCATGAGCAGTTCTTC	CASSLRTRTHEQFF
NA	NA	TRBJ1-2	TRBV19	TGTGCCGCCCACTCGGGCTGGGGCTATGGCTACACCTTC	CAAHSGWGYGYTF
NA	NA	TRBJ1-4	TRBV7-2	TGTGCCAGCAGCTCCGGGCCTTCTAATGAAAAACTGTTTTTT	CASSSGPSNEKLFF
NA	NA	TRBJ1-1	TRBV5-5	TGTGCCAGCAGCTTCCGTCCGGGACATACTGAAGCTTTCTTT	CASSFRPGHTEAFF
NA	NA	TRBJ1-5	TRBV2	TGTGCCAGCAGTTGGGGGTGGAGGCGTACTCAGCCCCAGCATTTT	CASSWGWRRTQPQHF
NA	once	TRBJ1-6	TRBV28	TGTGCCAGCAGTTTAAGACAGTTCTGGGATAATTCACCCCTCCACTTT	CASSLRQFWDNSPLHF
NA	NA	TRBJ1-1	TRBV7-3	TGTGCCAGCAGCTTATCCGCAGGGGCCGGTTACACTGAAGCTTTCTTT	CASSLSAGAGYTEAFF
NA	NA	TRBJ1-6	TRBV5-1	TGCGCCAGCAGCTTGTATCGGACAGACCAAAATTCACCCCTCCACTTT	CASSLYRTDQNSPLHF
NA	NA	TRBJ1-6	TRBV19	TGTGCCAGTAGTTCGGAGAGCTCCTATAATTCACCCCTCCACTTT	CASSSESSYNSPLHF